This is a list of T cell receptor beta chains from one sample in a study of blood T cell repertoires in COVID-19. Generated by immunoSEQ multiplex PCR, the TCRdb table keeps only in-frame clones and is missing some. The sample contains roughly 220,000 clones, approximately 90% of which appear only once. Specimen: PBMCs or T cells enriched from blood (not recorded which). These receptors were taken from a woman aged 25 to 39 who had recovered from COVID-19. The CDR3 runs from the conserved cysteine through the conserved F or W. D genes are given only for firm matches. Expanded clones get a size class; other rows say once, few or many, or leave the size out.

CDR3 protein: CASSLTLERFYGYTF; CDR3 DNA: TGTGCCAGCAGCTTGACGTTAGAGCGTTTCTATGGCTACACCTTC; D gene: NA; clone size: NA; J gene: TRBJ1-2; V gene: TRBV5-8
CDR3 protein: CASSQGTRISSTYGYTF; CDR3 DNA: TGCGCCAGCAGCCAAGGAACAAGAATCAGTTCCACCTATGGCTACACCTTC; D gene: NA; clone size: few; J gene: TRBJ1-2; V gene: TRBV4-1
CDR3 protein: CASSRDRNTEAFF; CDR3 DNA: TGTGCCAGCAGCCGTGACAGGAACACTGAAGCTTTCTTT; D gene: NA; clone size: few; J gene: TRBJ1-1; V gene: TRBV6-5
CDR3 protein: CASSQVRLLAKNIQYF; CDR3 DNA: TGCGCCAGCAGCCAAGTGCGGCTTCTAGCCAAAAACATTCAGTACTTC; D gene: NA; clone size: NA; J gene: TRBJ2-4; V gene: TRBV4-1
CDR3 protein: CATSRDKQQRGVPYNEQFF; CDR3 DNA: TGTGCCACCAGCAGAGACAAGCAACAGCGGGGGGTCCCCTACAATGAGCAGTTCTTC; D gene: TRBD2; clone size: NA; J gene: TRBJ2-1; V gene: TRBV15
CDR3 protein: CASSYSGVSSGNTIYF; CDR3 DNA: TGTGCCAGCAGTTACTCCGGGGTGAGCTCTGGAAACACCATATATTTT; D gene: NA; clone size: NA; J gene: TRBJ1-3; V gene: TRBV6-5
CDR3 protein: CASSLPPGTGDTEAFF; CDR3 DNA: TGTGCCAGCAGCTTACCCCCGGGGACAGGGGACACTGAAGCTTTCTTT; D gene: TRBD1; clone size: NA; J gene: TRBJ1-1; V gene: TRBV11-2
CDR3 protein: CASSYHDREGEEKLFF; CDR3 DNA: TGTGCCAGCAGTTACCATGACAGGGAAGGAGAGGAAAAACTGTTTTTT; D gene: TRBD1; clone size: NA; J gene: TRBJ1-4; V gene: TRBV6-6
CDR3 protein: CASSPSGSSYNEQFF; CDR3 DNA: TGTGCCAGCAGCCCGAGCGGGAGCTCCTACAATGAGCAGTTCTTC; D gene: TRBD2; clone size: NA; J gene: TRBJ2-1; V gene: TRBV7-3
CDR3 protein: CASSQQGANTEAFF; CDR3 DNA: TGTGCCAGCAGCCAGCAAGGGGCTAACACTGAAGCTTTCTTT; D gene: NA; clone size: NA; J gene: TRBJ1-1; V gene: TRBV3-1/TRBV3-2
CDR3 protein: CASSQGANRENGYTF; CDR3 DNA: TGTGCCAGCAGCCAAGGCGCTAACAGGGAGAATGGCTACACCTTC; D gene: NA; clone size: NA; J gene: TRBJ1-2; V gene: TRBV4-2
CDR3 protein: CASSLGPFSYEQYF; CDR3 DNA: TGTGCCAGCAGCTTAGGGCCGTTCTCCTACGAGCAGTACTTC; D gene: NA; clone size: NA; J gene: TRBJ2-7; V gene: TRBV7-3
CDR3 protein: CASSPGVVPDTQYF; CDR3 DNA: TGTGCCAGCAGCCCGGGAGTGGTCCCAGATACGCAGTATTTT; D gene: NA; clone size: NA; J gene: TRBJ2-3; V gene: TRBV7-3
CDR3 protein: CASSLDGGTNEKLFF; CDR3 DNA: TGTGCCAGCAGCTTGGATGGAGGTACTAATGAAAAACTGTTTTTT; D gene: NA; clone size: NA; J gene: TRBJ1-4; V gene: TRBV5-4
CDR3 protein: CASSPRLGGDTQYF; CDR3 DNA: TGTGCCAGCAGTCCTAGACTAGGCGGGGATACGCAGTATTTT; D gene: NA; clone size: NA; J gene: TRBJ2-3; V gene: TRBV27
CDR3 protein: CASSLAGGRYEQYF; CDR3 DNA: TGTGCCAGCAGTTTAGCGGGGGGGCGATACGAGCAGTACTTC; D gene: TRBD2; clone size: NA; J gene: TRBJ2-7; V gene: TRBV3-1/TRBV3-2
CDR3 protein: CSATPGTEAFF; CDR3 DNA: TGCAGTGCAACCCCGGGCACTGAAGCTTTCTTT; D gene: NA; clone size: NA; J gene: TRBJ1-1; V gene: TRBV20-1
CDR3 protein: CASSFLDRVDSPLHF; CDR3 DNA: TGTGCCAGCAGCTTTCTCGACAGGGTCGACTCACCCCTCCACTTT; D gene: TRBD1; clone size: NA; J gene: TRBJ1-6; V gene: TRBV7-9
CDR3 protein: CASSYSVAGYNF; CDR3 DNA: TGTGCCAGCAGTTACTCGGTGGCAGGGTATAACTTC; D gene: NA; clone size: NA; J gene: TRBJ2-7; V gene: TRBV6-6
CDR3 protein: CASSITATNEKLFF; CDR3 DNA: TGTGCCAGTAGTATTACAGCAACTAATGAAAAACTGTTTTTT; D gene: NA; clone size: NA; J gene: TRBJ1-4; V gene: TRBV19
CDR3 protein: CASSSWTGGSNSPLHF; CDR3 DNA: TGTGCCAGCAGCTCGTGGACAGGGGGATCTAATTCACCCCTCCACTTT; D gene: TRBD1; clone size: few; J gene: TRBJ1-6; V gene: TRBV7-9
CDR3 protein: CASSSWNNFGVTNEKLFF; CDR3 DNA: TGTGCCAGCAGTTCGTGGAATAACTTCGGGGTAACTAATGAAAAACTGTTTTTT; D gene: NA; clone size: NA; J gene: TRBJ1-4; V gene: TRBV6-2/TRBV6-3
CDR3 protein: CASSQMDSSEAFF; CDR3 DNA: TGCGCCAGCAGCCAAATGGACAGTTCTGAAGCTTTCTTT; D gene: NA; clone size: few; J gene: TRBJ1-1; V gene: TRBV4-3
CDR3 protein: CASSLTIDYEQYF; CDR3 DNA: TGCGCCAGCAGCCTGACTATTGACTACGAGCAGTACTTC; D gene: NA; clone size: NA; J gene: TRBJ2-7; V gene: TRBV5-1
CDR3 protein: CASNTGVAGYTF; CDR3 DNA: TGTGCCAGCAACACGGGGGTCGCCGGCTACACCTTC; D gene: NA; clone size: NA; J gene: TRBJ1-2; V gene: TRBV3-1/TRBV3-2